This entry is about one TCR beta chain. Its antigen is as yet unknown. A second PCR of 7 to 11 cycles used a sample-barcoded 5' primer and a J-beta primer mix. TCRdb analysed the 5' RACE reads with MiXCR anew, one entry per CDR3 protein. The sample has over 600,000 distinct CDR3 sequences, about 21% seen once; the top ten hold approximately 3.7%. The data were obtained in a study of blood T cells in healthy people across ages. Findings of the study overall: When one million T cells were used, diversity estimates were thought to be underestimates.

CDR1 is MNHEY, CDR2 SMNVEV, per germline (reference sequence). There are 15 residues in the CDR3. Between the trimmed V and J ends, which lost 5 bases and 3 bases, there was a span of 17 bases. The sequenced sample was blood. The V gene is TRBV27, the J gene TRBJ2-7; maybe TRBD1 (6 bases). The receptor was isolated from a man aged 70-80 years in good health. CDR3 loop: CASSPKSGQSYEQYF. The DNA of the CDR3 is TGTGCCAGCAGTCCGAAGTCCGGACAGAGCTACGAGCAGTACTTC.